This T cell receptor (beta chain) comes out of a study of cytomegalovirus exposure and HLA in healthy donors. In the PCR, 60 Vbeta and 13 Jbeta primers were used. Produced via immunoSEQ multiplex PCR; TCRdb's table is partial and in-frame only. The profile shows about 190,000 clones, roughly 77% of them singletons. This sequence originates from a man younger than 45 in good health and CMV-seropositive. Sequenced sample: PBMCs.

The CDR3 DNA follows: TGTGCCAGCAGCTTAGACAGGGCCTATGGCTACACCTTC. Residues: CASSLDRAYGYTF. The V gene is TRBV5-8, the J gene TRBJ1-2; 7 positions match TRBD1. V shed 2 bases, J shed 4 bases, and the junction held 2 bases outside the gene matches. In germline, CDR1 is SGHTS, CDR2 YDEGEE. The CDR3 totals 13 residues.